This T cell receptor beta chain is from a study of cytomegalovirus exposure and HLA in healthy donors (dated by TCRdb to about 2017). The study in broad terms: An earlier analysis of several hundred of the donors reported approximately 280 Gb of sequence data and 95 million to 130 million unique TCR beta sequences obtained from roughly 180 million T cells. An early release that covered fewer than 750 HLA-typed donors contained around 330 gigabases of sequencing data and 80 million or so unique TCR sequences. The genetic ancestry cluster associated with self-reported Caucasian donors included roughly four fifths of the roughly 400 genotyped donors. The study was designed to test whether signatures of past pathogen exposure could be identified by cataloging public T cell receptors. The study used immunosequencing to profile the T cell repertoires of 670 or so subjects and linked those repertoires to cytomegalovirus serostatus. Along with the roughly 670-subject first cohort, a separate validation cohort of roughly 110 different subjects was used. High-throughput TCR immunosequencing, statistical association of individual TCRs with disease status, and machine learning were combined to predict cytomegalovirus infection status. A later analysis re-examined previously published TCR beta repertoires from around 670 donors and added high-resolution HLA genotyping to investigate patterns of TCR occurrence. Rather than drawing on any new phenotypic data, the later analysis identified candidate immune exposures from TCR beta sequences and the way those sequences occurred across donors. An earlier analysis of more than 450 of the donors used high-throughput TCR beta sequencing to judge whether each TCR beta V gene segment behaved as functional or pseudogenic. Donor age, sex, ethnicity and CMV serostatus were collected together with the repertoire data. In a later genetic analysis, genome-wide SNP genotypes for about three fifths of the roughly 670 donors were used, and that subset was treated as a discovery cohort. Every repertoire in the discovery cohort had been generated on one and the same sequencing platform. Both class I and class II loci were covered by HLA typing, at four-digit resolution. Typing coverage differed by locus: A, B, C, DRB1 and DQB1 were typed in roughly 629-630 donors, DQA1 in approximately 520, DPA1 in over 600, and DPB1 in 400 to 480. Several DR-DQ haplotypes were treated as single units for association and clustering because of strong linkage in the cohort. Among roughly 400 genotyped donors of the cohort, an average of approximately 240,000 unique TCR beta nucleotide sequences was sequenced per donor, of which about 18% were non-productive. Overall study outcomes, separate from this receptor: The classifier was reported to diagnose cytomegalovirus status with high specificity and sensitivity in both the original cohort and the validation cohort. A further reported finding was that TCR beta sequences accurately predicted the HLA-A and HLA-B alleles for most subjects in the first cohort. Assigning TCR associations to individual alleles was difficult when HLA alleles, especially DR and DQ, strongly co-occurred. Some 16 rarely observed V segments, including chromosome 9 orphons, were excluded from the earlier analysis of almost 600 of the donors because counts were too low. Correlated functional status among segregating V segments might reflect linkage disequilibrium, but an unknown experimental factor could not be ruled out. Several of the top co-occurrence clusters appeared to be linked to parvovirus B19, influenza, CMV and Epstein-Barr virus, according to a later analysis. Three of the identified cytomegalovirus-associated TCR beta chains were confirmed in vitro to be specific for cytomegalovirus antigens. In a later genetic analysis, fewer N-insertions in productive TCRs were reported among donors in an Asian-associated ancestry cluster than the roughly 670-donor mean. The 87-base-pair reads could not distinguish some IMGT-functional V segments, including TRBV6-2 and TRBV6-3, so those segments were excluded. According to a later analysis, TCR association rates differed among HLA loci, with DRB1 alleles showing the most associated TCRs and HLA-C alleles showing the fewest. A cluster of highly shared sequence variants was judged likely to be a technical artifact of the sequencing pipeline. Most TCR sequences were seen in very few donors, while some public TCRs were found in many individuals. Presence/absence analyses assumed roughly uniform sequencing depth across donors, an assumption that may not hold. It was suggested by the authors that the approach could potentially be generalized to other disease states and immunological phenotypes. The study listed approximately 150 TCR beta chains as associated with cytomegalovirus. Because HLA typing was unavailable for some donors at each locus, only the typed subset was used in association tests. Most CMV-associated TCR beta chains appeared to be HLA-restricted in a later analysis, and the HLA associations seemed to be driven largely by CMV exposure. In a later analysis, HLA-associated TCR beta chains were found to be more clonally expanded and to have lower generation probabilities than equally common non-associated chains. A later genetic analysis associated a missense DCLRE1C variant with V-gene and J-gene trimming of TCR beta chains, and an independent cohort replicated the association. CMV serostatus was the only immune exposure information available for the cohort. An earlier analysis of 450 to 750 of the donors showed that most TCR beta V segments appeared in productive rearrangements either about 87% or about 30% of the time, which broadly matched IMGT annotations. Only TCR beta chains were sequenced in this cohort, and the absence of alpha or paired-chain data limited detectable features. Specific HLA alleles were associated with 15,000 to 20,000 TCR beta sequences at a false discovery rate of 0.05 in a later analysis.

The cohort consisted of 666 healthy bone marrow donors. Cohort members were all nominally healthy when sampled, although unrecorded immune exposures were likely present. The donor was CMV seronegative and belonged to the group of more than 300 seronegative cohort members. Each donor provided a peripheral blood sample, and peripheral blood mononuclear cells were used for TCR beta sequencing. The Qiagen DNeasy Blood Extraction Kit was used to extract genomic DNA from the blood cell samples. The library was obtained by the immunoSEQ multiplex PCR assay. For the multiplex PCR, a mixture combining 60 forward primers for TCR Vbeta segments and 13 reverse primers for TCR Jbeta segments was used. The CDR3 region of rearranged TCR beta genes was amplified from genomic DNA with a multiplex PCR assay. Amplified TCR beta libraries were sequenced as 87-base-pair reads on the Illumina HiSeq System. The published analysis was carried out like this. A later analysis counted about 80 million unique TCR beta chains across the 500 to 850 repertoires, and approximately 11 million of these chains were shared by at least two donors. To remove PCR and sequencing errors, raw reads were error-corrected and collapsed into unique sequences using a nearest-neighbor algorithm that merged closely related sequences. Alignment of CDR3 sequences to IMGT reference sequences was used to assign V, D and J gene segments. Each retained sequence needed at least a six-nucleotide match to both a V gene segment and a J gene segment. A rearrangement was called productive if the CDR3 had no stop codons and remained in frame with V and J, and every other rearrangement was called non-productive. CDR3 was defined by IMGT convention, running from the second conserved V-encoded cysteine to the conserved J-encoded phenylalanine. Sequences without an unambiguous match to a single V gene segment were excluded from the earlier analysis of approximately 600 of the donors. An earlier analysis of several hundred of the donors called V segments functional above 56.7% productive rearrangements and segregating when the between-donor standard deviation exceeded 5%. A statistical classification framework was developed to diagnose cytomegalovirus status using the catalog of TCR beta chain sequences. A later analysis assigned V and J genes by comparing TCR nucleotide sequences with IMGT/GENE-DB human TR gene sequences. In a later analysis, CDR3 sequences and most-parsimonious VDJ recombination scenarios were assigned using the TCRdist pipeline. In a later analysis, each TCR beta chain was defined by its CDR3 amino acid sequence together with its V-gene family, and reads lacking a unique V-gene family were excluded. A later analysis removed several hundred highly shared, low-generation-probability nucleotide sequences to deal with suspected cross-contamination and a sequencing artifact. For each public chain, a later analysis derived a clonal expansion index from normalized ranks of inferred template counts within each repertoire. Generation probabilities in a later analysis came from a VDJ recombination model fitted to out-of-frame rearrangements, and those results were checked against IGoR. In a later analysis, hypergeometric tests were used to score TCR-TCR, TCR-HLA and TCR-CMV co-occurrence, with a repertoire-size bias correction applied to TCR pairs. To estimate false discovery rates, a later analysis permuted the HLA or CMV assignments 20 times. In a later analysis, co-occurring TCRs were grouped with DBSCAN, and TCRdist sequence similarity was added when clustering was performed within HLA-allele-positive subsets. Co-occurrence clustering excluded repertoires with fewer than 30,000 or more than 120,000 public chains, plus five with anomalous nucleotide sharing. TCRdb carries this immuneACCESS record with in-frame sequences only. Its versions omit some clonotypes, under half of them owing to an unresolved V gene in the studies checked, with the rest unexplained. D and trimming come from the DNA, and the V and J calls and clone size come from that table. The sample has some 150,000 clones on record, around three quarters of them singletons. The ten largest clones add up to roughly 4% of the sample.

Worth noting for this clone: Its antigen is still unknown. No much larger clonotype is one base removed from it; base qualities were not supplied.

V trim: 4 bases; J trim: 4 bases; unmatched bases: 4. The CDR3 has 15 amino acids, counting the end cysteine and phenylalanine. Solely the CDR3 DNA is kept, with 45 bases framed from the first base. Based on the germline V gene, the CDR1 and CDR2 sequences are SGHDN and FVKESK. Sample: PBMCs. The chain links TRBV14 with TRBJ2-2; 9 of the junction bases match TRBD1. The origin of this receptor is a woman aged 40 to 50 in good health and CMV-seronegative. The CDR3 region reads CASSLGQGSTGELFF. The DNA sequence follows: TGTGCCAGCAGCCTCGGACAGGGGAGCACCGGGGAGCTGTTTTTT.